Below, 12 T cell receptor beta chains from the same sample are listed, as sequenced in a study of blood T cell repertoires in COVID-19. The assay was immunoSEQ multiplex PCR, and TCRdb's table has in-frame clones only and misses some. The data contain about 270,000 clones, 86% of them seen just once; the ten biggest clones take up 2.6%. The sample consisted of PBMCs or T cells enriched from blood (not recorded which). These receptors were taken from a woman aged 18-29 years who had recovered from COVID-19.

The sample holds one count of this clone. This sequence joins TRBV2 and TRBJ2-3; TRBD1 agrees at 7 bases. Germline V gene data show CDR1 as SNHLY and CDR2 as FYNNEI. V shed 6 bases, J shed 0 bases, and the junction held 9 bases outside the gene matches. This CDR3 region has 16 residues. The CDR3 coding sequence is TGTGCCAGCAGCTACACAGGGGCGCCTAGCACAGATACGCAGTATTTT. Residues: CASSYTGAPSTDTQYF.

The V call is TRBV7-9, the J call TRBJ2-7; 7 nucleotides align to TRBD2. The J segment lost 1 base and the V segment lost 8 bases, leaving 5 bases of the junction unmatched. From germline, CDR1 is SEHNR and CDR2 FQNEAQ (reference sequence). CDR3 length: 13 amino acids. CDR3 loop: CASAEGGSYEQYF. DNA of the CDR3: TGTGCCAGCGCAGAGGGAGGGTCCTACGAGCAGTACTTC.

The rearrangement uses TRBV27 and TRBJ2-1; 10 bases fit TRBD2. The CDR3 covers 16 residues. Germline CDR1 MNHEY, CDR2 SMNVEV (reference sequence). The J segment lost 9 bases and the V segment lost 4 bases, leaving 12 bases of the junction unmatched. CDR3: CASSSPSGRMGSEQFF. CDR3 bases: TGTGCCAGCAGTTCCCCTAGCGGGAGAATGGGGAGTGAGCAGTTCTTC.

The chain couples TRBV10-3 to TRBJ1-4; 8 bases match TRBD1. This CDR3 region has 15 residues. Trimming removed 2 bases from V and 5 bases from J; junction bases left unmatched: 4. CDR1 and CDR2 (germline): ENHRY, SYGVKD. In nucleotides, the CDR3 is TGTGCCATCAGTGAGACGAGGACAGGGAATGAAAAACTGTTTTTT. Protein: CAISETRTGNEKLFF.

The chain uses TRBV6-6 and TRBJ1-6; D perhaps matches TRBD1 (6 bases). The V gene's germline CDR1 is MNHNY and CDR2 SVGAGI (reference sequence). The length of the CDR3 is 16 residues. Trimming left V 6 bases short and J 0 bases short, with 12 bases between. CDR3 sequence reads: CASSHRVSSYNSPLHF. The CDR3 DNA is TGTGCCAGCAGCCACAGGGTGAGCTCCTATAATTCACCCCTCCACTTT.

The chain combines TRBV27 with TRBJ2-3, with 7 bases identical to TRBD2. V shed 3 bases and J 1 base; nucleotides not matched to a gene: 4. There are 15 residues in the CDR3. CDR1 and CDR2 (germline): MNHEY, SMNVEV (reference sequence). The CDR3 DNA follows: TGTGCCAGCAGTTTGGGGGGGGGAGGCACAGATACGCAGTATTTT. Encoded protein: CASSLGGGGTDTQYF.

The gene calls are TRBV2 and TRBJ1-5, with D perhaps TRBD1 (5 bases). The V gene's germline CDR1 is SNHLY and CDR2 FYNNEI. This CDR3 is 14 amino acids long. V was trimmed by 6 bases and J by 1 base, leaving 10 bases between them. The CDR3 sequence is CASRGGVSNQPQHF. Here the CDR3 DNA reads TGTGCCAGCAGGGGAGGGGTAAGCAATCAGCCCCAGCATTTT.

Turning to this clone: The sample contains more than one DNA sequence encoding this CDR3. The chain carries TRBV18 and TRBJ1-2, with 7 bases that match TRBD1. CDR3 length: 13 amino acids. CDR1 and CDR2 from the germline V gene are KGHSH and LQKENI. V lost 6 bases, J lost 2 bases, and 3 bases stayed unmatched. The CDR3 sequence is CASSPDRNYGYTF. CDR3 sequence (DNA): TGTGCCAGCTCGCCGGACAGGAACTATGGCTACACCTTC.

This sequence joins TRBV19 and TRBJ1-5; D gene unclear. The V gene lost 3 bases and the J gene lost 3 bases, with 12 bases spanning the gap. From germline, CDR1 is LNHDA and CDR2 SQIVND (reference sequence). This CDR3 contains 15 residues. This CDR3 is CASSINTDDNQPQHF. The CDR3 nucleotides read TGTGCCAGTAGTATTAATACAGACGACAATCAGCCCCAGCATTTT.

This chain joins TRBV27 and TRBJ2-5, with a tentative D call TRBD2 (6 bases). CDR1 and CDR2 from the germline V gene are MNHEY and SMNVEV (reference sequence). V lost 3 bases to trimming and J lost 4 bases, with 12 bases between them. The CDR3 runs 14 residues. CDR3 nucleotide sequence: TGTGCCAGCAGTTTTCGGAGGGGTGGAGAGACCCAGTACTTC. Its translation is CASSFRRGGETQYF.

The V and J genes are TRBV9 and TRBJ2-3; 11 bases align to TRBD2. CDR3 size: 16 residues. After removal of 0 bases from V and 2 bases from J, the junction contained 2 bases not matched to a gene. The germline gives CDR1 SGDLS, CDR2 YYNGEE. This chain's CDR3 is CASSVASGGNTDTQYF. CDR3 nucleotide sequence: TGTGCCAGCAGCGTAGCTAGCGGGGGGAACACAGATACGCAGTATTTT.

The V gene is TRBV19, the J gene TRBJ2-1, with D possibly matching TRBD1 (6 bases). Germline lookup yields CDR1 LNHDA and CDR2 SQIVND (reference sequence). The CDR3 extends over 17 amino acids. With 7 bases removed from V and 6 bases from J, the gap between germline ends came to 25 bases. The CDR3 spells CASTPEFGRLGGNEQFF. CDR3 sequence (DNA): TGTGCCAGTACTCCCGAGTTTGGCAGGTTAGGGGGCAATGAGCAGTTCTTC.